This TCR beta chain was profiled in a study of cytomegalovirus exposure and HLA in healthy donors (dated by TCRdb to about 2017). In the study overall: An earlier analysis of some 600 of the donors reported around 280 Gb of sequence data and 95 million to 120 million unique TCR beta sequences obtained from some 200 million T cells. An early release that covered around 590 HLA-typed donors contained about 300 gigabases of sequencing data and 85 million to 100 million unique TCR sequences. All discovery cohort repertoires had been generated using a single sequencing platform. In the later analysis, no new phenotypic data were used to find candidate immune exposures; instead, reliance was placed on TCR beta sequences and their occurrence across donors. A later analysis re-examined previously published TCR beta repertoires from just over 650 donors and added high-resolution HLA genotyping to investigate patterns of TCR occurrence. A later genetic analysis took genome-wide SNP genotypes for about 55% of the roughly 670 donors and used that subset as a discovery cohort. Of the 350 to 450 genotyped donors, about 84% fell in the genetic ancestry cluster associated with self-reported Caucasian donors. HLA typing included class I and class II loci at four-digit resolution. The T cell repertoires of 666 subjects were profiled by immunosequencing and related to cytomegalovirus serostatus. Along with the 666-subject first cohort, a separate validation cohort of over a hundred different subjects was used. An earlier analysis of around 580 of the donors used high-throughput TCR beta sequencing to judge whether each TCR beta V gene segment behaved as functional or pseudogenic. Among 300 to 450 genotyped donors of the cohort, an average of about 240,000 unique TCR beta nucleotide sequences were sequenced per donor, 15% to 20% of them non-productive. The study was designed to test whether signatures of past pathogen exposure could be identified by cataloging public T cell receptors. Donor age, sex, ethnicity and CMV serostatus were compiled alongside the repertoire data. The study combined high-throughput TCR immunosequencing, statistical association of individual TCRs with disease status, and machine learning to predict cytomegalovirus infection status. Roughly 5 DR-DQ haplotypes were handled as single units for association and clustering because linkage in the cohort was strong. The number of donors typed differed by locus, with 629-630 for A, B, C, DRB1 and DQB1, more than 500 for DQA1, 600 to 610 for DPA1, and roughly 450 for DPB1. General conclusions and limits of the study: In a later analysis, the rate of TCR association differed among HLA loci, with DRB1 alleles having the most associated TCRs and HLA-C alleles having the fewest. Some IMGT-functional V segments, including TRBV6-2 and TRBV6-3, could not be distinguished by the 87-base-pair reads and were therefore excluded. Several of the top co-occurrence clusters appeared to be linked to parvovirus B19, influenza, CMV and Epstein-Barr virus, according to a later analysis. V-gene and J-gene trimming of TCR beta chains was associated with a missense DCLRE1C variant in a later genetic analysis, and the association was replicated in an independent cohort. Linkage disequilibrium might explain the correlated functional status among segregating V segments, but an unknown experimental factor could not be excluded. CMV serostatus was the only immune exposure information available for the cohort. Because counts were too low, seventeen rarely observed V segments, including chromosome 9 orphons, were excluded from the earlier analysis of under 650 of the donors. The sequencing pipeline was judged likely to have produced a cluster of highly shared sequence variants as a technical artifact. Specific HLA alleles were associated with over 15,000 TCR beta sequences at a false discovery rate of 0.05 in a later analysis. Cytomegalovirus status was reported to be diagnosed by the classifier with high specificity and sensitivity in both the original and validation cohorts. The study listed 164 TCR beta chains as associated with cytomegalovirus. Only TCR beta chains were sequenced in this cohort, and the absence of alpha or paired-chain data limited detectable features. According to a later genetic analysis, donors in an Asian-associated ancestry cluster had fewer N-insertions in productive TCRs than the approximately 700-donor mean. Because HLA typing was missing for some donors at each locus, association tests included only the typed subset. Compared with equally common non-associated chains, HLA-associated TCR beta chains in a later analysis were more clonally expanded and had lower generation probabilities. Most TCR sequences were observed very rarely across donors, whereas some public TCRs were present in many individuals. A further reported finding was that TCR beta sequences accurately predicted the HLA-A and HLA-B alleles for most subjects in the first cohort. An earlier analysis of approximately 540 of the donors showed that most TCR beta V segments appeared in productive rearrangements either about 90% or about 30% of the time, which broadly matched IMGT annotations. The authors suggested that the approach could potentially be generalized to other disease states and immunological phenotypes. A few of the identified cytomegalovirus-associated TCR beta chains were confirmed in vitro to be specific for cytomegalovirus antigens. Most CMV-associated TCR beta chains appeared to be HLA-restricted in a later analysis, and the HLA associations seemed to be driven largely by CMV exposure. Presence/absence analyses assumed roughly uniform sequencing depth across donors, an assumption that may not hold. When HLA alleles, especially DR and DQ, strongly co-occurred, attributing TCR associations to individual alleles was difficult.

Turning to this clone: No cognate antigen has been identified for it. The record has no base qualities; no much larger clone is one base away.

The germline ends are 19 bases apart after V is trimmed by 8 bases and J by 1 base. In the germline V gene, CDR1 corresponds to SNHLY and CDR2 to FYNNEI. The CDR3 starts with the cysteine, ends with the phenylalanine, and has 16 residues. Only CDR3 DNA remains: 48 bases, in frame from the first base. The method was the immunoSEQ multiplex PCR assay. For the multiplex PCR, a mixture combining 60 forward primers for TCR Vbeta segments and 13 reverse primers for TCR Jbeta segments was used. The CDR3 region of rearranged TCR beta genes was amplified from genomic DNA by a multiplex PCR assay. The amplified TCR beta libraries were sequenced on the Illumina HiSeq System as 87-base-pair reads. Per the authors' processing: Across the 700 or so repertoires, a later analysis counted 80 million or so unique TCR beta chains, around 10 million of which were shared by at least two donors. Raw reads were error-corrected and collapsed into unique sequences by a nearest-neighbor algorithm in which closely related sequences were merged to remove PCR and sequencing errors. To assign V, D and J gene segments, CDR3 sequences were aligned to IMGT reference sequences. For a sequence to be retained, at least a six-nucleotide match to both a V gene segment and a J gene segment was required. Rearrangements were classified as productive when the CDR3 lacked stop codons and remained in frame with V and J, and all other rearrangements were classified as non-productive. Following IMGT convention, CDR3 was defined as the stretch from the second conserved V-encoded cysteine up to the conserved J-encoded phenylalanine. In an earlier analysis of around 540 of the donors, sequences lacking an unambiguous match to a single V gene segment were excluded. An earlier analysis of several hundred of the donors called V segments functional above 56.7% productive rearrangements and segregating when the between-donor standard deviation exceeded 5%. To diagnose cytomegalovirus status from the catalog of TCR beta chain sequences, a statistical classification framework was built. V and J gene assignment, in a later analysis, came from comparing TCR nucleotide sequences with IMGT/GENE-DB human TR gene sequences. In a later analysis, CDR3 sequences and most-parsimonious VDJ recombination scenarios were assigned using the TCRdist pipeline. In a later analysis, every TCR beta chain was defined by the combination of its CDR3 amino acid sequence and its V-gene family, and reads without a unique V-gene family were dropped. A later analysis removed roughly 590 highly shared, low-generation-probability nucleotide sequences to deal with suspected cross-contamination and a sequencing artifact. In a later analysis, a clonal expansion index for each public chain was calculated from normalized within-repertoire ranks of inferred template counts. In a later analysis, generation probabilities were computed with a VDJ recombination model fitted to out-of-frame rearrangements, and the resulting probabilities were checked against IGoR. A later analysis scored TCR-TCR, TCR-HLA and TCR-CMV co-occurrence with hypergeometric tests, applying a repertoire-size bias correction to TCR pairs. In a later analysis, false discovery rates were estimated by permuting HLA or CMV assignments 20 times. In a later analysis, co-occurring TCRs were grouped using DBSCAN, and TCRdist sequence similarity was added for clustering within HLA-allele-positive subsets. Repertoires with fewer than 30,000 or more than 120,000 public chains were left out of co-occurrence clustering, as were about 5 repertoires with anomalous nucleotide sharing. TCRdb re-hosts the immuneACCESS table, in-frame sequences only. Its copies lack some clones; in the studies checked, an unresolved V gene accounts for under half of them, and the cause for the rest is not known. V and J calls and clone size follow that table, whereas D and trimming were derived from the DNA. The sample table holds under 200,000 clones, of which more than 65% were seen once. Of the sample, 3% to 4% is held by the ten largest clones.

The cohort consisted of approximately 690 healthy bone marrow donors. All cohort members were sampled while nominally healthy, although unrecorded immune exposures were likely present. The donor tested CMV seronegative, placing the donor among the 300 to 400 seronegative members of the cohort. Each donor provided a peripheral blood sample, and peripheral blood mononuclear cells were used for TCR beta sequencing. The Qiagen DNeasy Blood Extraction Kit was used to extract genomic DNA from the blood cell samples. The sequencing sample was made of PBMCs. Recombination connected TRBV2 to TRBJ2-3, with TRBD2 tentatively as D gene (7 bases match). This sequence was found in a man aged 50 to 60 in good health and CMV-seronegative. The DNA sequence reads TGTGCCAGCGGGGGGGCTGGGACCGAGCGCACAGATACGCAGTATTTT. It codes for CASGGAGTERTDTQYF.